This TCR beta chain was found in a study of graft-versus-host responses after intestinal transplantation. Overall study: The study gave all recipients anti-thymocyte globulin induction, then tacrolimus and steroids for three to four years.

The protocol was immunoSEQ multiplex PCR, while the TCRdb copy is restricted to in-frame clones and leaves out a portion. The sample gives about 92,000 clones, roughly four fifths of which show up once; approximately 18% is in the top ten. Study observations and caveats: Association was observed between peak circulating GvH clone levels and early post-transplant HvG declines. Allografts of one patient group, those with graft-donor T cell macrochimerism, had high graft-versus-host to host-versus-graft clonal ratios.

A note on this clone: What it binds is unknown.

Germline loops: CDR1 MNHEY, CDR2 SVGAGI. V lost 0 bases and J 4 bases, leaving 8 bases between the germline ends. The CDR3 totals 14 residues. This rearrangement joins TRBV6-5 to TRBJ2-3; D not certain. The clonotype was recovered from a human donor who received an intestinal transplant. Sequenced material: unstimulated CD8+ T cells sorted from spleen or lymph node cells, taken before intestinal transplant. This CDR3 is CASSYSQYSDTQYF. CDR3 nucleotides: TGTGCCAGCAGTTACTCACAGTACTCAGATACGCAGTATTTT.